The clone carrying this T cell receptor (beta chain) showed up just a few times. Its target is not known. This record belongs to a study of CD8+ T cells in alopecia areata. Across the whole study: Treated patients were given oral tofacitinib, which was dosed at 5 to 10 mg twice daily.

Losses at the gene ends were 2 bases for V and 2 bases for J; bases not matched to a gene: 5. CDR3 size: 15 residues. CDR1 and CDR2 (germline): SNHLY, FYNNEI. Sample treatment: oral pan-JAK inhibitor, 5-10 mg twice daily. Samples from alopecia areata patients were lesional scalp punch biopsies and peripheral blood. Following extraction, RNA underwent reverse transcription to cDNA, which served as the sequencing template. The repertoire was sequenced with immunoSEQ multiplex PCR; TCRdb's copy has only in-frame clones and lacks some. The sample carries 80,000 to 95,000 clones, roughly 46% recorded once. Overall study results and limits: Affected lesional scalp, above all in alopecia totalis/universalis, was more clonal than normal scalp.

The V gene is TRBV2, the J gene TRBJ2-7; 8 bases are shared with TRBD1. The sequencing used CD8+ T cells sorted from blood, collected at week 24, from a patient treated with tofacitinib. The sequence was collected from a human donor with alopecia areata. The CDR3 region has the DNA TGTGCCAGCAGTGAAACTCAGGACAGGGCCTACGAGCAGTACTTC. It codes for CASSETQDRAYEQYF.